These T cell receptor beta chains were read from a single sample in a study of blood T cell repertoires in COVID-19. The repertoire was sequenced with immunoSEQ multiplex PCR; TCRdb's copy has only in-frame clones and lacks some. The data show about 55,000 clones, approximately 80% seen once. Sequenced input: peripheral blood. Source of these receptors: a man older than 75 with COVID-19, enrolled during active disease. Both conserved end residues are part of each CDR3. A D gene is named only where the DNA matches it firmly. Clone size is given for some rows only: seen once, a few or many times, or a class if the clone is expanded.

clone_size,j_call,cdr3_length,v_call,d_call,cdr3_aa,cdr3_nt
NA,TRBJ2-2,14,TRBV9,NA,CASSRLGGSGELFF,TGTGCCAGCAGTCGTCTCGGAGGCTCCGGGGAGCTGTTTTTT
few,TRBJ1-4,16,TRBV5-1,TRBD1,CASSLDTGTANEKLFF,TGCGCCAGCAGCCTGGATACCGGGACAGCGAATGAAAAACTGTTTTTT
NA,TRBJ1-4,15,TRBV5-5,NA,CASSQRTATNEKLFF,TGTGCCAGCAGCCAACGGACAGCAACTAATGAAAAACTGTTTTTT
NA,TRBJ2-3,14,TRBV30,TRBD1,CALRTGPISDTQYF,TGTGCCCTCCGGACAGGGCCTATCTCAGATACGCAGTATTTT
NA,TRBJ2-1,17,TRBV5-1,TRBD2,CASSGMTGGPFPNEQFF,TGCGCCAGCAGCGGAATGACGGGGGGGCCTTTCCCGAATGAGCAGTTCTTC
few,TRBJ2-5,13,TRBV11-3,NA,CASSRQKIETQYF,TGTGCCAGCAGCCGACAAAAGATTGAGACCCAGTACTTC
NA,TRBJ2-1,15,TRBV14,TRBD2,CASSSRGGGYNEQFF,TGTGCCAGCAGTTCCCGGGGCGGGGGGTACAATGAGCAGTTCTTC
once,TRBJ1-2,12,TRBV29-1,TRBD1,CSAGGQGAGYTF,TGCAGCGCGGGGGGACAGGGGGCTGGCTACACCTTC
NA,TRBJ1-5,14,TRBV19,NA,CASSTTGGNQPQHF,TGTGCCAGTAGTACGACAGGCGGCAATCAGCCCCAGCATTTT
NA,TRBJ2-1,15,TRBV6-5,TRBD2,CASTPAGGSYNEQFF,TGTGCCAGCACCCCAGCGGGGGGCTCCTACAATGAGCAGTTCTTC
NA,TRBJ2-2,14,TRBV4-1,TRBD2,CASSQDGGAGELFF,TGCGCCAGCAGCCAAGATGGGGGGGCCGGGGAGCTGTTTTTT
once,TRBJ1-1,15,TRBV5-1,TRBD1,CASSGDSTLNTEAFF,TGCGCCAGCAGCGGGGACAGCACGTTGAACACTGAAGCTTTCTTT
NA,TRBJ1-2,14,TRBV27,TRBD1,CASSYGGQPYGYTF,TGTGCCAGCAGTTACGGGGGACAGCCGTATGGCTACACCTTC
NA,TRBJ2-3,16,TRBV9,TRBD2,CASSESSGGSTDTQYF,TGTGCCAGCAGCGAATCTAGCGGGGGGTCCACAGATACGCAGTATTTT
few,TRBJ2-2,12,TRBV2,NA,CASRDTTGELFF,TGTGCCAGCAGAGACACCACCGGGGAGCTGTTTTTT
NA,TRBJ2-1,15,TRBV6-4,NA,CASSVEGVPYNEQFF,TGTGCCAGCAGTGTAGAGGGGGTGCCCTACAATGAGCAGTTCTTC
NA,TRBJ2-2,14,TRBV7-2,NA,CASSKDRTNGELFF,TGTGCCAGCAGCAAAGACAGGACGAACGGGGAGCTGTTTTTT
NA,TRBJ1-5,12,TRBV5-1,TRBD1,CASGQGGQPQHF,TGCGCCAGCGGACAGGGGGGTCAGCCCCAGCATTTT
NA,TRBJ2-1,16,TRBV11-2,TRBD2,CASSLEGTRSINEQFF,TGTGCCAGCAGCTTAGAGGGGACTAGAAGTATCAATGAGCAGTTCTTC
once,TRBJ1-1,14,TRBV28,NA,CASSFGGVNTEAFF,TGTGCCAGCAGTTTCGGGGGAGTGAACACTGAAGCTTTCTTT
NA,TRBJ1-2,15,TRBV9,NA,CASSVVSAGDDGYTF,TGTGCCAGCAGCGTAGTTTCGGCAGGGGACGATGGCTACACCTTC
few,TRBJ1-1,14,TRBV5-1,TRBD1,CASSLDRGGSEAFF,TGCGCCAGCAGCTTGGACAGGGGTGGCTCTGAAGCTTTCTTT
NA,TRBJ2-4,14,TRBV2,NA,CASSFRGAKNIQYF,TGTGCCAGCAGTTTCAGGGGAGCCAAAAACATTCAGTACTTC
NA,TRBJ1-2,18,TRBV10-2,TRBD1,CASSDNRDRGFSSGGYTF,TGCGCCAGCAGTGACAACCGGGACAGGGGTTTTTCTTCGGGTGGCTACACCTTC
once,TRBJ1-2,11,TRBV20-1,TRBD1,CSASTGEGYTF,TGCAGTGCCTCGACAGGGGAGGGCTACACCTTC
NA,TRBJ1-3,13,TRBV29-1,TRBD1,CSVGQGTGNTIYF,TGCAGCGTCGGACAGGGAACTGGAAACACCATATATTTT